This TCR beta chain was identified in a study of blood T cell repertoires in COVID-19. About the research overall: T cells, B-cell-depleted T cells, or PBMCs provided the cDNA or gDNA that served as material.

Authors' methods: Nucleated cell counts were estimated from reference gene primer amplification. Assay: immunoSEQ multiplex PCR; the TCRdb copy retains only in-frame clones and omits some. V, J and clone size derive from that table, while D and trimming were established from the DNA sequence. The sample holds 200,000 to 250,000 clones, around 87% seen once. CDR1 and CDR2 from the germline V gene are SGHVS and FQNEAQ. V shed 5 bases and J 9 bases; nucleotides not matched to a gene: 10. The CDR3 extends over 15 amino acids. This study enrolled people aged about 18 to 100 from 20 to 25 US geographic areas. Participant-reported clinical history was the basis for cohort assignment.

The sample taken for sequencing was PBMCs or T cells enriched from blood (not recorded which). The clonotype originates from a woman aged 25 to 39 with acute COVID-19. The chain recombines TRBV7-8 with TRBJ1-6, with 7 bases fitting TRBD1. In DNA form, the CDR3 reads TGTGCCAGCAGCCCCAGACAGGGCCCCTCTTCACCCCTCCACTTT. Translation: CASSPRQGPSSPLHF.